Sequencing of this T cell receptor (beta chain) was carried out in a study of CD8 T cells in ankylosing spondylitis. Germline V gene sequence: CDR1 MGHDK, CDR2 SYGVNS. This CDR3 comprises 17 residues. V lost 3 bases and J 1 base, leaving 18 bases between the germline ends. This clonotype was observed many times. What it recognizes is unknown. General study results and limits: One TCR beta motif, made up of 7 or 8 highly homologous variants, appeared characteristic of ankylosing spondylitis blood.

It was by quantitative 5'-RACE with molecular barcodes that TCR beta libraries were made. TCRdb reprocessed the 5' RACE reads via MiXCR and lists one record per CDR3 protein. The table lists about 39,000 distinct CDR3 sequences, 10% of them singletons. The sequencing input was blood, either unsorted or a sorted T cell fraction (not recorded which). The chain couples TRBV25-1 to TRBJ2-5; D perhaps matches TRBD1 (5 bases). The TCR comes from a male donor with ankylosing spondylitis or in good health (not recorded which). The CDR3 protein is CASSDTRRVRAQETQYF. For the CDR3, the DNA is TGTGCCAGCAGTGATACTCGCAGGGTAAGGGCCCAAGAGACCCAGTACTTC.